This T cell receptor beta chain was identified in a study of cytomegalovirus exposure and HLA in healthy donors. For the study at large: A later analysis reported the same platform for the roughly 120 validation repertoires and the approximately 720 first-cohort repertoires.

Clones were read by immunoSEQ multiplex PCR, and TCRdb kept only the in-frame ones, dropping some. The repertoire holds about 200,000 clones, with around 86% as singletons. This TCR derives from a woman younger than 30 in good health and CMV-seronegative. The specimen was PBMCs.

CDR3 in DNA: TGTGCCAGCACCTCGACAGGGGGCATCGACGAGCAGTACTTC. This translates into CASTSTGGIDEQYF. This sequence joins TRBV6-5 and TRBJ2-7; 10 bases agree with TRBD1. V was clipped by 7 bases and J by 5 bases; unmatched bases: 8. The germline gives CDR1 MNHEY, CDR2 SVGAGI. CDR3 length: 14 residues.